What follows are 4 T cell receptor beta chains derived from one specimen sequenced in a study of beta chain features in type 1 diabetes. Every isolated RNA sample was fully reverse transcribed, so sequencing captured expressed TCRB transcripts. TCRdb's table, derived via immunoSEQ multiplex PCR, lists solely in-frame clones and lacks some. The sample yields around 430,000 clones, 30% seen once. The sequencing input was naive CD4+ T cells from blood. These receptors were obtained from a man between 18 and 35 years old in good health.

The rearrangement links TRBV2 to TRBJ2-3; 10 nucleotides align to TRBD2. The CDR3 is 16 amino acids. V shed 2 bases, J shed 1 base, and the junction held 3 bases outside the gene matches. Germline CDR1 reads SNHLY; CDR2 reads FYNNEI. Here the CDR3 reads CASSEIGLAGTDTQYF. The DNA of the CDR3 is TGTGCCAGCAGTGAAATAGGACTAGCGGGCACAGATACGCAGTATTTT.

In its sample, this clone was seen a few times. This CDR3 is CASSLVLGRDTQYF. The CDR3 DNA reads TGTGCCAGCAGCTTAGTCCTAGGGAGGGATACGCAGTATTTT. This chain joins TRBV7-9 and TRBJ2-3; D may be TRBD2 (6 bases). Germline CDR1 is SEHNR and CDR2 is FQNEAQ (reference sequence). V gave up 1 base and J gave up 6 bases, with 11 bases separating them. The CDR3 loop spans 14 amino acids.

This clone was counted a few times. The V and J genes are TRBV5-1 and TRBJ2-7; D not certain. The CDR3 length is 14 residues. The germline V and J ends were trimmed by 6 bases and 3 bases, with 16 bases remaining between them. The germline gives CDR1 SGHRS, CDR2 YFSETQ. The CDR3 nucleotides are TGCGCCAGCATCTCTGACCCTCCGGGCTACGAGCAGTACTTC. Its protein is CASISDPPGYEQYF.

The chain links TRBV7-9 to TRBJ2-3; possibly TRBD1 for D (5 bases). The CDR3 contains 15 residues. Germline-derived CDR1 and CDR2 are SEHNR and FQNEAQ (reference sequence). Trimming pared 5 bases from V and 4 bases from J, leaving 16 bases between. CDR3 residues: CASSAVQGPADTQYF. DNA of the CDR3: TGTGCCAGCAGCGCCGTCCAGGGCCCAGCAGATACGCAGTATTTT.